This TCR beta chain was retrieved from a study of blood T cell repertoires in COVID-19. The overall study: Material from acute and convalescent COVID-19 was sourced from the United States, Italy and Spain.

The V and J ends lost 5 bases and 4 bases, in that order; junction bases with no gene match: 10. In germline, CDR1 is MNHEY, CDR2 SMNVEV (reference sequence). The CDR3 covers 15 residues. Original handling: Reference gene primers were amplified, and this amplification served to estimate nucleated cell counts. Profiling relied on immunoSEQ multiplex PCR, and the TCRdb table lists in-frame clones only, not all of them. The D gene and trimming were derived from the DNA, and the V and J assignments and clone size from that table. The sample contains over 60,000 clones, 80% to 90% of which appear only once.

The chain combines TRBV27 with TRBJ1-2; the match to TRBD1 covers 7 bases. The clonotype comes from a man in his forties or fifties with acute or convalescent COVID-19. Input material: peripheral blood. CDR3 sequence reads: CASSPYGTVAYGYTF. The DNA of the CDR3 is TGTGCCAGCAGTCCCTACGGGACAGTAGCCTATGGCTACACCTTC.